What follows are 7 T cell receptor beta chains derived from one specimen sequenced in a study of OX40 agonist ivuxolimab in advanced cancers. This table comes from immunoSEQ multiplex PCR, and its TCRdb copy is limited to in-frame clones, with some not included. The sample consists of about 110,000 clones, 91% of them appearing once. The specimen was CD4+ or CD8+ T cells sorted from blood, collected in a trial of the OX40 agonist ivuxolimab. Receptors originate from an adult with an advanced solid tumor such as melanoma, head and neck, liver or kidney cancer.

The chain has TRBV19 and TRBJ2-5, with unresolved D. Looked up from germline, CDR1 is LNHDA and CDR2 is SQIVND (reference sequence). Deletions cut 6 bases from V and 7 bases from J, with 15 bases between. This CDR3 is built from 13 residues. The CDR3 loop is CASSDQRFWTQYF. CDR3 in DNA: TGTGCCAGTAGCGATCAGAGGTTTTGGACCCAGTACTTC.

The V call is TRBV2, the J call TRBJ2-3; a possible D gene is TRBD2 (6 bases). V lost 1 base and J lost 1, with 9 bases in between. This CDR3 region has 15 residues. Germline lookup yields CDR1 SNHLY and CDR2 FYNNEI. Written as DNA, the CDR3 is TGTGCCAGCAGTGAAGGACTAGGAGGCACAGATACGCAGTATTTT. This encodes CASSEGLGGTDTQYF.

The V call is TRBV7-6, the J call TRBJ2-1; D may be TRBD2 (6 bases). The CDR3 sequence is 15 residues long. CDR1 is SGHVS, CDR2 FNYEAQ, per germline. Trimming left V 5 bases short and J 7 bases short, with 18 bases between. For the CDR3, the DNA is TGTGCCAGCAGCCGTCGAGCGGGCCCTGCTAATGAGCAGTTCTTC. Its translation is CASSRRAGPANEQFF.

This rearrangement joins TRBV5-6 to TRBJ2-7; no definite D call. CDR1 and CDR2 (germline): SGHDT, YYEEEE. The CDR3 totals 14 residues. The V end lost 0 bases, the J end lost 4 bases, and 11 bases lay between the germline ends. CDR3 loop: CASSLVHDAYEQYF. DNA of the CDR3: TGTGCCAGCAGCTTGGTCCACGACGCGTACGAGCAGTACTTC.

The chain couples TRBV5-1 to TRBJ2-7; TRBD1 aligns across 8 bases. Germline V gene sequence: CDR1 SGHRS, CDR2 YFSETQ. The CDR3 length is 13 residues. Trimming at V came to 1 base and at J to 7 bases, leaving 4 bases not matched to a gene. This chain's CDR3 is CASSLIRGHEQYF. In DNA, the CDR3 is TGCGCCAGCAGCTTGATCAGGGGGCATGAGCAGTACTTC.

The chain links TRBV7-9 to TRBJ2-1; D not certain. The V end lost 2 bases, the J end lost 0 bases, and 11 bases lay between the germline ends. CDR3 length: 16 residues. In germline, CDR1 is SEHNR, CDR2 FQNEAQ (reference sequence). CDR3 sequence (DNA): TGTGCCAGCAGCTTAAGGGAAACGAGCTCCTACAATGAGCAGTTCTTC. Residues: CASSLRETSSYNEQFF.

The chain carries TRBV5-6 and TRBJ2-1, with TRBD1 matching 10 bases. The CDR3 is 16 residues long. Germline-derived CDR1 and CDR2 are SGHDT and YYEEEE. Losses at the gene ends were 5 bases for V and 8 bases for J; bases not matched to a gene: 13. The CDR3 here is CASSFRGTGVEDEQFF. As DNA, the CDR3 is TGTGCCAGCAGTTTTCGAGGGACAGGGGTTGAAGATGAGCAGTTCTTC. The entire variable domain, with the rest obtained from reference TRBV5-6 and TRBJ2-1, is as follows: DAGVTQSPTHLIKTRGQQVTLRCSPKSGHDTVSWYQQALGQGPQFIFQYYEEEERQRGNFPDRFSGHQFPNYSSELNVNALLLGDSALYLCASSFRGTGVEDEQFFGPGTRLTVL.